This TCR beta chain is drawn from a study of blood T cells in healthy people across ages. Whole-study results and caveats: Diversity of TCR beta per million T cells declined in a roughly linear way with age.

This clonotype was counted only a few times. Its antigen is unidentified. Primed by a sample-barcoded 5' primer and a J-beta primer mix, a second PCR proceeded for roughly 6 to 12 cycles. Sequencing yielded, for each sample, at least 2.5 million paired-end reads carrying CDR3. MiXCR was run by TCRdb on the 5' RACE reads, yielding one entry per CDR3 protein. The sample carries 650,000 to 1,000,000 distinct CDR3 sequences, 35% to 40% recorded once. Donor samples were obtained from healthy Caucasian individuals from Russia, aged 6 to 90. The sequenced material came from blood. The sequence was collected from a man younger than 30 in good health.

CDR3 in DNA: TGTGCCAGCAGGGAACAGGGGGGAAATCAGCCCCAGCATTTT. This translates into CASREQGGNQPQHF. The V and J genes are TRBV2 and TRBJ1-5; TRBD1 agrees at 8 bases. Germline assignment: CDR1 SNHLY and CDR2 FYNNEI. CDR3 size: 14 residues. The V gene end was trimmed by 6 bases and the J gene end by 4 bases; junction bases not matched to a gene: 5.